The sequence of this T cell receptor beta chain was determined in a study of T cells in localized non-small cell lung cancer. TCRdb's copy holds only in-frame clones and misses some; the assay was immunoSEQ multiplex PCR. The table records about 36,000 clones, around nine tenths of them present only once. The study, taken as a whole, reports: Greater blood T cell density accompanied longer overall survival. Because researchers sequenced only one region of the tumor, heterogeneity is still possible.

By its share, this clone is medium-sized (0.01 to 0.1%). Its antigen is undetermined. Germline lookup yields CDR1 SGHTA and CDR2 FQGNSA. This CDR3 comprises 16 residues. V was trimmed by 1 base and J by 5 bases, leaving 17 bases between them. The chain recombines TRBV7-2 with TRBJ2-5; the D gene could be TRBD1 or TRBD2 (5 bases each). The sequences come from peripheral blood, collected before any cancer treatment. This clonotype originated in a woman aged 35 to 69 with stage I lung adenocarcinoma. DNA of the CDR3: TGTGCCAGCAGCTTAGGGCCAACACCGGGGCAGGAGACCCAGTACTTC. It encodes CASSLGPTPGQETQYF.